The present entry profiles one T cell receptor beta chain with its context. The target antigen is unknown. This entry comes from a study of shared clonotypes between healthy human individuals. Splitting the CD4+ cells yielded a CD45RA+ naive subset and a CD45RA-negative memory subset. At the deep level, the assay was run. This table comes from immunoSEQ multiplex PCR, and its TCRdb copy is limited to in-frame clones, with some not included. Of a few hundred thousand clones listed, 73% are singletons. Germline V gene lookup returns CDR1 SNHLY and CDR2 FYNNEI. There are 14 residues in the CDR3. The ends were cut back, 1 base at V and 2 bases at J, with 8 bases in the middle. Broader study findings: Clonotype sharing among donors, it was expected, would be affected by sequencing depth.

The sequencing sample was made of memory CD4+ T cells sorted from blood. Subset reported: CD45RA-negative fraction. V usage is TRBV2 and J usage is TRBJ1-1; D call uncertain. This receptor was taken from a man aged 25-40 years in good health. CDR3 bases: TGTGCCAGCAGTGAAGGGTTATCTAACACTGAAGCTTTCTTT. Protein product: CASSEGLSNTEAFF.